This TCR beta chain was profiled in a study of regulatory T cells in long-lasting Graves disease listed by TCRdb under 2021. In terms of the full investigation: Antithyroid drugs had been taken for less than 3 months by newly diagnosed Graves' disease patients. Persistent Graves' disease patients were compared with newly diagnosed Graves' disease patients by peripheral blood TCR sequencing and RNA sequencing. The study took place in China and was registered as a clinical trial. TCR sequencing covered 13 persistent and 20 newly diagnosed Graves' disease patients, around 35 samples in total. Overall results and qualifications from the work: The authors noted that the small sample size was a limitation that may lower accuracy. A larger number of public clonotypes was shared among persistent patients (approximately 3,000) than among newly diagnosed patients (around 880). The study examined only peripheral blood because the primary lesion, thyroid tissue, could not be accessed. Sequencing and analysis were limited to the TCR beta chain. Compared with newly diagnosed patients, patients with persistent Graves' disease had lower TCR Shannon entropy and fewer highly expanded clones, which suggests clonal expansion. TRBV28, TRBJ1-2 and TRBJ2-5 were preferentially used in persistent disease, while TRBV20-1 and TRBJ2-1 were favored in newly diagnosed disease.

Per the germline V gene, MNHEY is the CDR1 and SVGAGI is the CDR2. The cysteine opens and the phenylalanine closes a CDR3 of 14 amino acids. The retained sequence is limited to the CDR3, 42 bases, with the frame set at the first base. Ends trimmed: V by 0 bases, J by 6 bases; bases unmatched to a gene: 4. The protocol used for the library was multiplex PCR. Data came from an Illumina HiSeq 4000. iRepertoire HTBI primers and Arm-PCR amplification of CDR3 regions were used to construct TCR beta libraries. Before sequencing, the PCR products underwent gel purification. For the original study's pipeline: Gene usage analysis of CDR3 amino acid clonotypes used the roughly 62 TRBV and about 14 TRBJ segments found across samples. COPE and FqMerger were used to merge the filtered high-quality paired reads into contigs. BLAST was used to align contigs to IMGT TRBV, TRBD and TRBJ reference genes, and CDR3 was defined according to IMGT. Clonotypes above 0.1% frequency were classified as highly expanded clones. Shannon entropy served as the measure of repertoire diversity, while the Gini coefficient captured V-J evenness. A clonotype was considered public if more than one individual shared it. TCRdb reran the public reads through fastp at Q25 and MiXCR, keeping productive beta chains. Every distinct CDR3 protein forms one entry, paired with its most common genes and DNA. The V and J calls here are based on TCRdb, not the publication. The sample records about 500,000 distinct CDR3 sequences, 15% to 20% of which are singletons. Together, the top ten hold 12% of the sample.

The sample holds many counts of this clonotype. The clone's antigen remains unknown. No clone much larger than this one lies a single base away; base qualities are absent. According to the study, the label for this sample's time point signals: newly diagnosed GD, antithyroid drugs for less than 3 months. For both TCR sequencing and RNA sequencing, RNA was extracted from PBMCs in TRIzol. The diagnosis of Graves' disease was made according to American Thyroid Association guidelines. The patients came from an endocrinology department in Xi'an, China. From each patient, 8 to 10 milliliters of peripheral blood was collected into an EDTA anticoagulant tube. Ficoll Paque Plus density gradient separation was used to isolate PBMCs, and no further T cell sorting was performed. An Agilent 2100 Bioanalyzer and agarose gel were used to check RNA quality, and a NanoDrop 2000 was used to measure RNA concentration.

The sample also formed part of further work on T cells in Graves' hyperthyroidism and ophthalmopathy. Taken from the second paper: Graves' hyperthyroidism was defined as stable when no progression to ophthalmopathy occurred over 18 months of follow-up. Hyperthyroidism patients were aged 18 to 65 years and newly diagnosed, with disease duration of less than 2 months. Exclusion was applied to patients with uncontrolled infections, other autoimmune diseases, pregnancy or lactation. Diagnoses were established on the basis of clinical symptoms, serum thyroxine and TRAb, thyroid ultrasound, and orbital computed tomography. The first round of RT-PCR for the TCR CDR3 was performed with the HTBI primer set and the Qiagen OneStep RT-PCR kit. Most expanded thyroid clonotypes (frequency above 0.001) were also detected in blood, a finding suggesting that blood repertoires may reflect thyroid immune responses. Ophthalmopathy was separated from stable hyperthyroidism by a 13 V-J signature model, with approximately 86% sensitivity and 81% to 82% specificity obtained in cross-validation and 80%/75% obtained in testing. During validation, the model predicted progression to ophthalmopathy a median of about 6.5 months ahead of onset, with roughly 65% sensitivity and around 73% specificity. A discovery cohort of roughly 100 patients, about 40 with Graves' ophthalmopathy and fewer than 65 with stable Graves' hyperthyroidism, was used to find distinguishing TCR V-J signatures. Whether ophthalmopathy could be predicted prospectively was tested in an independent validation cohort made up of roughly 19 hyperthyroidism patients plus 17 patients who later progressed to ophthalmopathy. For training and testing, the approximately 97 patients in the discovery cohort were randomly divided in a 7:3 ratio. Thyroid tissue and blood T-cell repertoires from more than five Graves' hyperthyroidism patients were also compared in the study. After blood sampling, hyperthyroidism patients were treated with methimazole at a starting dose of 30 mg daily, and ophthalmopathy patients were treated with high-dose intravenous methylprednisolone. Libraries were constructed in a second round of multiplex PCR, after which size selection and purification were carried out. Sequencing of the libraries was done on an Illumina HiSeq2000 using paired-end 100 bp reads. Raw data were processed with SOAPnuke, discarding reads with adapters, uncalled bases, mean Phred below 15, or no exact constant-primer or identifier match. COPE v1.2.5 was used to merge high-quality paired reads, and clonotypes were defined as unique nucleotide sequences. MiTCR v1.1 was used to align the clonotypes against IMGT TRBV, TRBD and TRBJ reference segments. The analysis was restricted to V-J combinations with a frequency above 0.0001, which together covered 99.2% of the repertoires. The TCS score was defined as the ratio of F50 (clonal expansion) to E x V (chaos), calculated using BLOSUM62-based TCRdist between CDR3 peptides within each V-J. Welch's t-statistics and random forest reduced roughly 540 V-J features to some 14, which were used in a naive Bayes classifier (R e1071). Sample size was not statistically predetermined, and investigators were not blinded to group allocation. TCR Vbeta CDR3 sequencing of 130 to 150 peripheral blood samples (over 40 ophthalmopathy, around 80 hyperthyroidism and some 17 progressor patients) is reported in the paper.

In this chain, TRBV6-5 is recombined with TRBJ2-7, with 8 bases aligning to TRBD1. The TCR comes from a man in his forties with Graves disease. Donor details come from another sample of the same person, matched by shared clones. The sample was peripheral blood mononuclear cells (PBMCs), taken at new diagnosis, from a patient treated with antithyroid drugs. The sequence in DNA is TGTGCCAGCAGTTACTCGGACAGGGCCGGCGAGCAGTACTTC. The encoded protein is CASSYSDRAGEQYF.